This entry features one T cell receptor (beta chain) sequence. This specimen comes from a study of blood T cell repertoires in COVID-19. Looking at the study overall: From the United States, Italy and Spain came samples of acute and convalescent COVID-19. Sample material is recorded as cDNA or gDNA derived from T cells, B-cell-depleted T cells, or PBMCs.

This CDR3 is built from 13 residues. The germline CDR1 and CDR2 sequences are SNHLY and FYNNEI. J was trimmed by 4 bases and V by 8 bases; bases with no gene match: 5. In the source study's methods: Counts of nucleated cells, estimated from reference gene primer amplification, were obtained. Profiling relied on immunoSEQ multiplex PCR, and the TCRdb table lists in-frame clones only, not all of them. V and J calls plus clone size are reproduced from that table; the DNA served to infer D and trimming. Among about 270,000 clones, around 86% were seen once, and the ten largest hold roughly 9.8%. The sequence was collected from a middle-aged man who had recovered from COVID-19. Sequenced: peripheral blood. The genes are TRBV2 and TRBJ1-2; 9 bases align to TRBD1. CDR3 residues: CASGQGMGYGYTF. CDR3 coding DNA: TGTGCCAGCGGACAGGGGATGGGCTATGGCTACACCTTC. Full variable domain (remainder filled in from reference TRBV2 and TRBJ1-2): EPEVTQTPSHQVTQMGQEVILRCVPISNHLYFYWYRQILGQKVEFLVSFYNNEISEKSEIFDDQFSVERPDGSNFTLKIRSTKLEDSAMYFCASGQGMGYGYTFGSGTRLTVV.